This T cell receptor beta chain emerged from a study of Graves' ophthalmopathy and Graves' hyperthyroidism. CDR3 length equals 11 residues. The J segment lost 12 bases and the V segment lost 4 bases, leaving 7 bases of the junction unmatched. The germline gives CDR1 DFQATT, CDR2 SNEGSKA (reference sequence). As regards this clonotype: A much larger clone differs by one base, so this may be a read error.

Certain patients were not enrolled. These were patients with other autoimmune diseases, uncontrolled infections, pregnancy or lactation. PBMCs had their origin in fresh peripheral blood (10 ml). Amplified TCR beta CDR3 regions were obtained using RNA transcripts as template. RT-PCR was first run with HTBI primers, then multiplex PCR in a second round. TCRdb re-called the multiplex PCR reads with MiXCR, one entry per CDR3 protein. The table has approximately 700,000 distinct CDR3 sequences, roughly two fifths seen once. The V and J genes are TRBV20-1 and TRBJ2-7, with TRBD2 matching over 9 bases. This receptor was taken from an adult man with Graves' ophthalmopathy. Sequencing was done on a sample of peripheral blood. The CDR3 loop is CSAKIGTSLYF. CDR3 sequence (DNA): TGCAGTGCTAAGATCGGGACTAGCCTGTACTTC.